One sample yielded the 11 T cell receptor beta chains listed below, sequenced in a study of beta chain features in type 1 diabetes. Expressed TCRB transcripts were sequenced because the isolated RNA had all been reverse transcribed beforehand. Method: immunoSEQ multiplex PCR; TCRdb's copy keeps in-frame clones and lacks some. The profile covers about 900,000 clones, with 15% to 20% appearing a single time and roughly 0.025% taken by the ten largest. Sequenced input: naive CD4+ T cells from blood. These receptors came from a woman aged 18-29 years in good health.

CDR3: CASSRVHGNTEAFF. For the CDR3, the DNA is TGTGCCAGCTCCCGGGTACACGGGAACACTGAAGCTTTCTTT. The rearrangement joins TRBV18 to TRBJ1-1; D call uncertain. The germline V gene has CDR1 KGHSH and CDR2 LQKENI. V was pared by 6 bases and J by 1 base, with 12 bases between. The CDR3 covers 14 residues.

This clone has a handful of counts. V and J are TRBV15 and TRBJ2-5; 7 bases fit TRBD2. The CDR3 length is 16 residues. V lost 4 bases, J lost 1 base, and 9 bases stayed unmatched. In germline, CDR1 is LNHNV, CDR2 YYDKDF (reference sequence). CDR3 bases: TGTGCCACCAGCAAGGGTGTGGCGGGAGTCCAAGAGACCCAGTACTTC. It specifies CATSKGVAGVQETQYF.

This clone showed up just a few times. The V call is TRBV7-2, the J call TRBJ2-5; D is possibly TRBD1 (6 bases). Trimming shortened V by 3 bases and J by 0 bases, and 14 bases separated the two germline ends. The CDR3 has 16 amino acids. The germline V gene has CDR1 SGHTA and CDR2 FQGNSA. Here the CDR3 reads CASSFAGGGNQETQYF. CDR3 coding DNA: TGTGCCAGCAGCTTCGCTGGGGGCGGAAACCAAGAGACCCAGTACTTC.

V is TRBV19 and J is TRBJ1-1; D uncertain. V shed 7 bases and J shed 0 bases, with 9 bases lying between them. Germline V lookup: CDR1 LNHDA, CDR2 SQIVND (reference sequence). The CDR3 length is 13 residues. The CDR3: CASTRILNTEAFF. The DNA of the CDR3 is TGTGCCAGTACCCGGATCTTGAACACTGAAGCTTTCTTT.

This clone was picked up a small number of times. The chain joins TRBV2 to TRBJ2-5; 14 bases line up with TRBD2. V trimming: 5 bases; J trimming: 4 bases; junction bases outside the gene matches: 6. The CDR3 runs to 16 residues. CDR1 is SNHLY and CDR2 is FYNNEI in the germline V gene. The CDR3 sequence: CASSLGLAGGLETQYF. Written as DNA, the CDR3 is TGTGCCAGCAGTTTAGGACTAGCGGGGGGTCTAGAGACCCAGTACTTC.

The chain employs TRBV9 and TRBJ2-3; 9 bases match TRBD2. J gave up 14 bases and V 0 bases, and 16 bases lay outside the gene matches. Germline assignment: CDR1 SGDLS and CDR2 YYNGEE. There are 16 residues in the CDR3. CDR3 protein: CASSVGGSGSIEQRYF. As DNA, the CDR3 is TGTGCCAGCAGCGTAGGGGGTAGCGGGAGCATTGAACAACGGTATTTT.

This clone was counted only a few times. The chain combines TRBV18 with TRBJ2-6, with a weak D call TRBD1 (5 bases). The CDR3 covers 18 residues. CDR1 KGHSH and CDR2 LQKENI come from the germline V gene. Trimming shortened V by 2 bases and J by 3 bases, and 17 bases separated the two germline ends. CDR3 loop: CASSPILTGSFGANVLTF. The CDR3 bases are TGTGCCAGCTCACCAATATTAACAGGTTCCTTTGGGGCCAACGTCCTGACTTTC.

The chain has TRBV5-1 and TRBJ1-4; D is unclear. Germline values: CDR1 SGHRS, CDR2 YFSETQ. The CDR3 is made up of 14 amino acids. V dropped 4 bases and J dropped 0 bases, with 7 bases sitting between them. CDR3 region: CASSLEATNEKLFF. In DNA form, the CDR3 reads TGCGCCAGCAGCCTAGAGGCAACTAATGAAAAACTGTTTTTT.

The chain joins TRBV15 to TRBJ2-7; possibly TRBD2 for D (6 bases). Germline V lookup: CDR1 LNHNV, CDR2 YYDKDF (reference sequence). The CDR3 totals 15 residues. Trimming pared 8 bases from V and 0 bases from J, leaving 17 bases between. CDR3 loop: CATAIAAGGSYEQYF. In nucleotides, the CDR3 is TGTGCCACCGCGATAGCGGCAGGCGGCTCCTACGAGCAGTACTTC. Drawing the rest from reference TRBV15 and TRBJ2-7, the complete variable domain is DAMVIQNPRYQVTQFGKPVTLSCSQTLNHNVMYWYQQKSSQAPKLLFHYYDKDFNNEADTPDNFQSRRPNTSFCFLDIRSPGLGDTAMYLCATAIAAGGSYEQYFGPGTRLTVT.

V gene TRBV18 combines with J gene TRBJ2-7, with 7 bases lining up with TRBD1. After removal of 1 base from V and 4 bases from J, the junction contained 7 bases not matched to a gene. The CDR3 has 15 residues. Germline V lookup: CDR1 KGHSH, CDR2 LQKENI. The CDR3 spells CASSPHRDSGYEQYF. The CDR3 DNA sequence: TGTGCCAGCTCACCACACCGGGACAGTGGGTACGAGCAGTACTTC.

The chain combines TRBV7-2 with TRBJ2-3; 9 bases are shared with TRBD1. Germline-derived CDR1 and CDR2 are SGHTA and FQGNSA. The CDR3 sequence is 17 residues long. The V gene end was trimmed by 1 base and the J gene end by 6 bases; junction bases not matched to a gene: 11. CDR3 loop: CASSLVPPDRGVDTQYF. CDR3 in DNA: TGTGCCAGCAGCTTAGTTCCCCCGGACAGGGGCGTCGATACGCAGTATTTT.